The rows below give T cell receptor beta chains drawn from one sample of a study of CD8 T cells in ankylosing spondylitis. TCRdb re-derived calls from the 5' RACE reads in MiXCR, one entry per CDR3 protein. The sample has some 270,000 distinct CDR3 sequences; roughly a third are singletons. Sample: blood, either unsorted or a sorted T cell fraction (not recorded which). These receptors came from a male donor with ankylosing spondylitis or in good health (not recorded which). The CDR3 runs from the conserved cysteine through the conserved F or W. Clone size is shown for a subset of rows, as once, few, many or a class of expanded clone.

length: 19; size: .; V: TRBV6-1; J: TRBJ2-1; CDR3: CASSGGAGTWSGSYNEQFF
length: 13; size: many; V: TRBV20-1; J: TRBJ2-1; CDR3: CSARQTSFGEQFF
length: 17; size: .; V: TRBV18; J: TRBJ2-5; CDR3: CASSPPGLQGLGETQYF
length: 12; size: .; V: TRBV10-3; J: TRBJ2-3; CDR3: CATRDNTDTQYF
length: 14; size: .; V: TRBV12-3/TRBV12-4; J: TRBJ2-2; CDR3: CASSSGQGARELFF
length: 12; size: .; V: TRBV12-3/TRBV12-4; J: TRBJ1-6; CDR3: CASSLTGVTLHF
length: 12; size: few; V: TRBV12-3/TRBV12-4; J: TRBJ1-2; CDR3: CASSFLQGGYTF
length: 12; size: .; V: TRBV2; J: TRBJ2-5; CDR3: CASSRSQETQYF
length: 16; size: .; V: TRBV7-9; J: TRBJ2-1; CDR3: CASSSGREISYNEQFF
length: 15; size: .; V: TRBV6-1; J: TRBJ2-7; CDR3: CASRTGTGSSYEQYF
length: 18; size: few; V: TRBV5-5; J: TRBJ2-3; CDR3: CASSWRTWGHDNTDTQYF
length: 10; size: few; V: TRBV29-1; J: TRBJ2-7; CDR3: CSVGDREQYF
length: 13; size: .; V: TRBV18; J: TRBJ1-1; CDR3: CASSPGRDTEAFF
length: 13; size: .; V: TRBV29-1; J: TRBJ2-3; CDR3: CSVTKDSTDTQYF
length: 14; size: few; V: TRBV20-1; J: TRBJ1-2; CDR3: CSARDPDRSHGYTF
length: 16; size: .; V: TRBV12-3/TRBV12-4; J: TRBJ1-4; CDR3: CASSQDTGSANEKLFF
length: 15; size: .; V: TRBV6-1; J: TRBJ2-1; CDR3: CASSEGGYSYNEQFF
length: 13; size: few; V: TRBV12-3/TRBV12-4; J: TRBJ2-5; CDR3: CASSGGPRLTQYF
length: 13; size: few; V: TRBV12-3/TRBV12-4; J: TRBJ2-7; CDR3: CASSTGTGYEQYF
length: 10; size: few; V: TRBV29-1; J: TRBJ1-1; CDR3: CSVPGVEAFF
length: 14; size: .; V: TRBV6-1; J: TRBJ2-5; CDR3: CASRQGTTQETQYF
length: 14; size: few; V: TRBV5-5; J: TRBJ2-1; CDR3: CASSLIGTSNEQFF
length: 13; size: once; V: TRBV6-1; J: TRBJ2-2; CDR3: CASTDPNTGELFF
length: 15; size: .; V: TRBV5-5; J: TRBJ2-1; CDR3: CASSLVRGSYNEQFF
length: 17; size: .; V: TRBV7-9; J: TRBJ1-3; CDR3: CASSLGPERSSGNTIYF
length: 16; size: .; V: TRBV5-1; J: TRBJ2-3; CDR3: CASSPLAQGGTDTQYF
length: 13; size: .; V: TRBV5-1; J: TRBJ2-3; CDR3: CASSASWGDTQYF
length: 13; size: many; V: TRBV6-5; J: TRBJ2-3; CDR3: CASSYADTDTQYF
length: 17; size: .; V: TRBV11-1; J: TRBJ1-1; CDR3: CASSSTLSYGTTTEAFF
length: 15; size: .; V: TRBV2; J: TRBJ1-4; CDR3: CASSEETVADEKLFF
length: 13; size: few; V: TRBV6-1; J: TRBJ1-1; CDR3: CASSVDRDYEAFF
length: 15; size: many; V: TRBV6-5; J: TRBJ2-5; CDR3: CASSYSGTPQETQYF
length: 14; size: few; V: TRBV12-3/TRBV12-4; J: TRBJ1-2; CDR3: CASSLGQASYGYTF
length: 13; size: .; V: TRBV29-1; J: TRBJ2-5; CDR3: CSVTTDDAKTQYF
length: 12; size: .; V: TRBV29-1; J: TRBJ2-7; CDR3: CSVADSTYEQYF
length: 18; size: .; V: TRBV4-1; J: TRBJ2-3; CDR3: CASSQESTDDTSTDTQYF
length: 16; size: once; V: TRBV18; J: TRBJ2-2; CDR3: CASSPTMGQYTGELFF
length: 14; size: .; V: TRBV9; J: TRBJ2-1; CDR3: CASSETGDYNEQFF
length: 17; size: few; V: TRBV20-1; J: TRBJ2-3; CDR3: CSAANRRGGGLTDTQYF
length: 12; size: few; V: TRBV27; J: TRBJ1-5; CDR3: CASSLLGQPQHF
length: 13; size: .; V: TRBV29-1; J: TRBJ2-3; CDR3: CSVTGRAGDTQYF
length: 13; size: few; V: TRBV12-3/TRBV12-4; J: TRBJ2-1; CDR3: CASSWGSYNEQFF
length: 15; size: few; V: TRBV28; J: TRBJ2-7; CDR3: CASSFRAAGTYEQYF
length: 16; size: few; V: TRBV6-5; J: TRBJ1-1; CDR3: CASSYSAEMMNTEAFF
length: 13; size: .; V: TRBV28; J: TRBJ1-1; CDR3: CASYPGGSTEAFF
length: 12; size: .; V: TRBV12-3/TRBV12-4; J: TRBJ2-5; CDR3: CASSLDQQPQYF
length: 13; size: few; V: TRBV5-1; J: TRBJ1-3; CDR3: CASRPDTGNTIYF
length: 14; size: .; V: TRBV6-5; J: TRBJ2-7; CDR3: CASSYSTSSYEQYF
length: 15; size: many; V: TRBV12-3/TRBV12-4; J: TRBJ1-6; CDR3: CASSPLASGDSPLHF
length: 13; size: few; V: TRBV7-9; J: TRBJ1-2; CDR3: CASNPLGAYGYTF
length: 12; size: .; V: TRBV10-3; J: TRBJ1-1; CDR3: CAIRGTDDSFLF
length: 15; size: few; V: TRBV20-1; J: TRBJ1-5; CDR3: CSAREGVGRDQPQHF